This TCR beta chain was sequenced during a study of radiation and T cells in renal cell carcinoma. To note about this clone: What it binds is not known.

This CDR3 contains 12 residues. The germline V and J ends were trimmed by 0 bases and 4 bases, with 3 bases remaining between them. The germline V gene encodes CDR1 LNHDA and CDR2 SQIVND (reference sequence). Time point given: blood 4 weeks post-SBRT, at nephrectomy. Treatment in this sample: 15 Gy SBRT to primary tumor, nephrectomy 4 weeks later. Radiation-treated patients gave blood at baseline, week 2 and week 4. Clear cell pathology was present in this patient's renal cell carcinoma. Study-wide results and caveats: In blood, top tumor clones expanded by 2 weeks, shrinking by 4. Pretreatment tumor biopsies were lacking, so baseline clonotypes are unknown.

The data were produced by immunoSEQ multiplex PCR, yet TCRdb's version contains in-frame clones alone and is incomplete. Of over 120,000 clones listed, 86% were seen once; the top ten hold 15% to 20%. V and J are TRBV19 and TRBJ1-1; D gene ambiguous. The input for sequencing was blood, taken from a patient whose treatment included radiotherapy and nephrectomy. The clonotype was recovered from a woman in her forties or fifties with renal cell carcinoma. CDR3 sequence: CASSIEFTEAFF. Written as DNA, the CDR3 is TGTGCCAGTAGTATAGAATTCACTGAAGCTTTCTTT.